Below are 9 T cell receptor beta chains sequenced from a single sample in a study of blood T cell repertoires in COVID-19. Clones were read by immunoSEQ multiplex PCR, and TCRdb kept only the in-frame ones, dropping some. The data show approximately 230,000 clones, with 80% to 90% seen just once and 1.3% to 1.5% held by the top ten. Material for sequencing was peripheral blood. The receptors stem from a man older than 75 with acute or convalescent COVID-19.

The chain links TRBV5-1 to TRBJ1-2; a weak D match, TRBD1 (6 bases). CDR1 is SGHRS, CDR2 YFSETQ, per germline. This CDR3 comprises 15 residues. V lost 4 bases and J lost 2, with 15 bases in between. CDR3 nucleotide sequence: TGCGCCAGCAGCCCTGAACGGACAGCGAACTATGGCTACACCTTC. Protein sequence: CASSPERTANYGYTF.

The V gene is TRBV15, the J gene TRBJ2-7, with a tentative D call TRBD1 (6 bases). V lost 7 bases and J lost 2, with 12 bases in between. The CDR3 consists of 13 residues. Germline V gene lookup returns CDR1 LNHNV and CDR2 YYDKDF (reference sequence). In DNA form, the CDR3 reads TGTGCCACCACGGGACAAAACACCTACGAGCAGTACTTC. Translation gives CATTGQNTYEQYF.

Only one count was recorded for this clone. This rearrangement joins TRBV4-2 to TRBJ1-2; 8 bases match TRBD1. The ends lost 5 bases at V and 3 bases at J; junction bases unmatched: 5. This CDR3 contains 14 residues. Germline V CDR1 and CDR2: LGHNA, YNFKEQ. The CDR3 protein is CASSGDRGDYGYTF. The CDR3 DNA reads TGTGCCAGCAGCGGCGACAGGGGAGACTATGGCTACACCTTC.

This clone was found a few times. The rearrangement uses TRBV5-1 and TRBJ1-1, with D tentatively TRBD1 (5 bases). The V and J ends lost 0 bases and 11 bases respectively, with 14 bases between them. CDR3 length equals 13 residues. Germline CDR1 and CDR2: SGHRS and YFSETQ. The CDR3 is CASSLERGGRAFF. The CDR3, as DNA: TGCGCCAGCAGCTTGGAAAGGGGTGGTAGGGCTTTCTTT.

V is TRBV19 and J is TRBJ1-5; 12 bases fit TRBD1. Per the germline V gene, CDR1 is LNHDA and CDR2 is SQIVND (reference sequence). CDR3 size: 16 residues. V shed 6 bases and J 2 bases; nucleotides not matched to a gene: 5. CDR3 residues: CASRSGTGGRNQPQHF. The DNA for the CDR3 is TGTGCCAGTAGGAGCGGGACAGGGGGCCGCAATCAGCCCCAGCATTTT. Drawing the rest from reference TRBV19 and TRBJ1-5, the complete variable domain is DGGITQSPKYLFRKEGQNVTLSCEQNLNHDAMYWYRQDPGQGLRLIYYSQIVNDFQKGDIAEGYSVSREKKESFPLTVTSAQKNPTAFYLCASRSGTGGRNQPQHFGDGTRLSIL.

The chain carries TRBV5-1 and TRBJ1-6, with TRBD1 as a possible D gene (5 bases). V was shortened by 2 bases and J by 7 bases, with 13 bases between the two germline ends. CDR1 is SGHRS and CDR2 is YFSETQ in the germline V gene. CDR3 length: 15 residues. The CDR3 DNA is TGCGCCAGCAGCTTAGTCGTAGGGGAAAATTCACCCCTCCACTTT. Its protein product is CASSLVVGENSPLHF.

The chain recombines TRBV7-9 with TRBJ2-3, with 7 bases fitting TRBD2. Germline V gene sequence: CDR1 SEHNR, CDR2 FQNEAQ (reference sequence). The CDR3 loop spans 15 amino acids. Trimming cost V 5 bases and J 1 base; bases outside gene matches: 6. CDR3 DNA sequence: TGTGCCAGCAGCCGTAGCGGGTTGGGCACAGATACGCAGTATTTT. It yields the protein CASSRSGLGTDTQYF. Supplemented by reference TRBV7-9 and TRBJ2-3, the full variable domain reads DTGVSQNPRHKITKRGQNVTFRCDPISEHNRLYWYRQTLGQGPEFLTYFQNEAQLEKSRLLSDRFSAERPKGSFSTLEIQRTEQGDSAMYLCASSRSGLGTDTQYFGPGTRLTVL.

The V and J genes are TRBV7-9 and TRBJ2-5; 7 bases are shared with TRBD2. The germline CDR1 and CDR2 sequences are SEHNR and FQNEAQ (reference sequence). The CDR3 consists of 17 residues. Trimming at V came to 1 base and at J to 5 bases, leaving 13 bases not matched to a gene. The CDR3 DNA follows: TGTGCCAGCAGCTTAGACAAACGAGGCAGTAGCGGGGAGACCCAGTACTTC. Translating it yields CASSLDKRGSSGETQYF.

This chain uses TRBV10-3 with TRBJ2-1; no clear D gene. Germline V gene lookup returns CDR1 ENHRY and CDR2 SYGVKD. This CDR3 spans 18 amino acids. Trimming pared 0 bases from V and 4 bases from J, leaving 19 bases between. In DNA form, the CDR3 reads TGTGCCATCAGTGAGTCTGGCTCAAAGCCTAGTCCTTACAATGAGCAGTTCTTC. Encoded protein: CAISESGSKPSPYNEQFF.